This T cell receptor beta chain appears in the sequencing data of a study of vaccination and CD4 T cells after COVID-19. Study summary: Six men and four women formed the convalescents, two being Hispanic.

The junction had 4 bases not matched to a gene; V was cut back by 7 bases and J by 4 bases. CDR3 length: 13 amino acids. Germline V lookup: CDR1 DFQATT, CDR2 SNEGSKA (reference sequence). Oncomine TCR Beta short-read sequencing was applied to DNA from cultured CD4+ T cells. TCRdb fed the PCR reads into MiXCR, producing one record per CDR3 protein. The table records tens of thousands of distinct CDR3 sequences, around 66% of them present only once. Treatment indicated: 10-day PBMC culture with coronavirus spike peptide pools or control peptides (ViraFEST assay). Negative selection purified CD4+ T cells after around ten days of culture. Comments on this clonotype: What it recognizes is unknown.

The TCR comes from a human donor who received a COVID-19 vaccine. The genes are TRBV20-1 and TRBJ2-3; TRBD2 matches 11 bases. Material: CD4+ T cells from blood, cultured in vitro, obtained after SARS-CoV-2 vaccination. The CDR3 bases are TGCAGTGTTAGCGGGGGGGCCGCAGATACGCAGTATTTT. Translating gives CSVSGGAADTQYF.